This TCR beta chain is from a study of T cells in Graves' hyperthyroidism and ophthalmopathy. This clonotype was counted at least ten times. Researchers amplified the TCR beta CDR3 regions from RNA transcripts. With the HTBI primer set, the TCR CDR3 went through a first round of RT-PCR. MiXCR, run by TCRdb on the multiplex PCR reads, gives a single entry per CDR3 protein. The sample comprises around 250,000 distinct CDR3 sequences, roughly 17% of which are singletons, and around 28% rests with the top ten. V was trimmed by 2 bases and J by 9 bases, leaving 11 bases between them. The CDR3 has 12 amino acids. Germline CDR1 reads MDHEN; CDR2 reads SYDVKM.

This chain uses TRBV28 with TRBJ2-7; TRBD1 is a possible D gene (6 bases). This clonotype was sampled from a woman aged 18-29 years with Graves' ophthalmopathy. Sequenced: blood. The CDR3 here is CASSLATGGQYF. CDR3 in DNA: TGTGCCAGCAGTTTAGCGACAGGAGGGCAGTACTTC.